The rows below give T cell receptor beta chains drawn from one sample of a study of low-dose radiotherapy and immunotherapy resistance in tumors. A single record per CDR3 protein comes from TCRdb applying MiXCR to the reads. The top ten hold over 8.5% of the sample, which has approximately 70,000 distinct CDR3 sequences, around 30% seen once. The specimen was PBMCs, collected before treatment. The receptors derive from a female donor with ovarian cancer. Both conserved end residues are trimmed from each CDR3. Size is stated for part of the rows, as once, few or many counts, or as a class when the clone is expanded.

TRBV5-1	NA	TRBJ1-1	ASSLATGGAAEAF
TRBV5-1	many	TRBJ1-1	ASSSDRGTEAF
TRBV20-1	many	TRBJ2-1	SASDPSGGARSYNEQF
TRBV3-1	many	TRBJ1-1	ASRQGTVNTEAF
TRBV5-1	NA	TRBJ2-2	ASSLNRGQGNTGELFF
TRBV5-1	NA	TRBJ2-7	ASSVTGTGGYEQY
TRBV18	many	TRBJ2-3	ASSLRLTGGAGPDTQY
TRBV27	few	TRBJ1-2	ASSLRQGLYGYT
TRBV2	many	TRBJ2-1	ASSEERPNHEQF
TRBV28	many	TRBJ1-5	ASSVAGDNQPQH
TRBV24-1	many	TRBJ1-2	ATSDGKGEGYT
TRBV20-1	many	TRBJ2-3	SATSKSGGAGTDTQY
TRBV15	NA	TRBJ2-3	ATSKTSGGGADTQY
TRBV2	NA	TRBJ1-3	ASSEQQSGNTIY
TRBV7-8	many	TRBJ2-7	ASSLIAGGLAYEQY
TRBV23-1	many	TRBJ2-7	ASSQETDSTYEQY
TRBV28	few	TRBJ2-7	ASSSSYRVTYEQY
TRBV6-6	NA	TRBJ2-1	ASRVSSGRAGGNEQF
TRBV20-1	NA	TRBJ2-1	SARQGGGLYNEQF
TRBV5-6	NA	TRBJ2-3	ASSLGRDTDTQY
TRBV20-1	NA	TRBJ2-1	SADTSGRVDEQF
TRBV4-1	few	TRBJ2-3	ASSQDGAGGGADTQY
TRBV6-2/TRBV6-3	NA	TRBJ2-7	ATRYRALRQTYEQY
TRBV3-1	many	TRBJ1-6	ASNRDRNSPLH
TRBV6-5	NA	TRBJ2-7	ASRTSGSYEQY
TRBV9	many	TRBJ2-1	ASSVGGGSYNEQF
TRBV24-1	many	TRBJ2-1	ATRKYIAGGPDNEQF
TRBV7-8	NA	TRBJ2-7	ASSLGVSEGEQY
TRBV30	many	TRBJ2-5	AWSQGLETQY
TRBV7-9	many	TRBJ2-5	ASSFAETQY
TRBV4-2	many	TRBJ1-2	ASSQDRFGGSFNYGYT
TRBV20-1	many	TRBJ2-3	SARTGTSGSTDTQY
TRBV6-2/TRBV6-3	NA	TRBJ1-5	ASGGMIGQPQH
TRBV28	once	TRBJ2-7	ASSLYQRPPYEQY
TRBV2	NA	TRBJ2-7	ASSRLTGNEQY
TRBV29-1	NA	TRBJ2-7	SAANRAQGGEQY
TRBV29-1	NA	TRBJ1-1	SVDIGPAAAF
TRBV24-1	many	TRBJ2-3	ATSKDPTPPTDTQY
TRBV5-5	many	TRBJ2-7	ASSRTGTMTYEQY
TRBV7-9	NA	TRBJ2-3	ASTPGSSVEQY
TRBV28	NA	TRBJ2-1	ASSSHRVGRF
TRBV25-1	many	TRBJ2-2	ASSASGTNTGELF
TRBV21-1	many	TRBJ1-5	ASSKFSLDYQPQH
TRBV15	many	TRBJ2-2	ATSGTSGRYTGELF
TRBV9	many	TRBJ2-5	ASSVAIGGHETQY
TRBV12-3/TRBV12-4	once	TRBJ1-5	ASSLAALGGSNQPQH
TRBV18	once	TRBJ2-7	ASSPLRPGTGTIYEQY
TRBV28	NA	TRBJ2-2	ASSLWGLAGGPGELF
TRBV7-3	many	TRBJ2-1	ASSLSGDTYNEQF
TRBV27	many	TRBJ2-1	ASSSTGTGGYNEQF
TRBV28	many	TRBJ2-3	ASTPGHHTDTQY
TRBV3-1	few	TRBJ2-5	ASRHRGQETQY
TRBV28	few	TRBJ2-1	AGRDRGYGEQF
TRBV5-1	NA	TRBJ2-3	ASSSEGVSADTQY